Listed below are T cell receptor beta chains from one sample, sequenced in a study of blood T cell repertoires in COVID-19. Clones were read by immunoSEQ multiplex PCR, and TCRdb kept only the in-frame ones, dropping some. The profile shows fewer than 300,000 clones, more than 70% of them singletons. The sample was peripheral blood. Source of these receptors: an elderly man with acute or convalescent COVID-19. Both conserved end residues are part of each CDR3. The D gene is left open where the match is weak. Only some rows state a clone size, as once, few, many or a class for expanded clones.

j_call clone_size d_call v_call cdr3_aa cdr3_nt
TRBJ2-7 . TRBD1 TRBV28 CASSGTGPSSYEQYF TGTGCCAGCAGTGGGACAGGGCCGAGCTCCTACGAGCAGTACTTC
TRBJ2-5 . . TRBV6-5 CASRLTEKQETQYF TGTGCCAGCAGATTAACAGAGAAACAAGAGACCCAGTACTTC
TRBJ2-7 few . TRBV6-5 CASWRGKNYEQYF TGTGCCAGTTGGCGGGGAAAAAACTACGAGCAGTACTTC
TRBJ2-7 . TRBD1 TRBV7-2 CASSSTGGRYEQYF TGTGCCAGCAGCTCGACAGGGGGCCGCTACGAGCAGTACTTC
TRBJ1-1 . TRBD1 TRBV14 CASSQPETGRYTEAFF TGTGCCAGCAGCCAGCCTGAGACAGGGAGATACACTGAAGCTTTCTTT
TRBJ2-1 many TRBD1 TRBV5-1 CASSFFGQGADEQFF TGCGCCAGCAGCTTCTTCGGACAGGGGGCCGATGAGCAGTTCTTC
TRBJ1-1 . . TRBV28 CASRRQARGTEAFF TGTGCCAGCAGAAGACAGGCCCGGGGCACTGAAGCTTTCTTT
TRBJ1-1 . . TRBV5-1 CASSLPGVNTEAFF TGCGCCAGCAGCTTGCCCGGGGTGAACACTGAAGCTTTCTTT
TRBJ2-3 . TRBD1 TRBV2 CASRRQGGTDTQYF TGTGCCAGCAGGAGACAGGGGGGCACAGATACGCAGTATTTT
TRBJ1-6 . TRBD1 TRBV14 CASSLTGAPYAYNSPLHF TGTGCCAGCAGCCTTACAGGGGCCCCCTACGCATATAATTCACCCCTCCACTTT
TRBJ2-5 . TRBD1 TRBV6-5 CASSNSGGRETQYF TGTGCCAGCAGTAATTCAGGGGGTAGGGAGACCCAGTACTTC
TRBJ1-2 . . TRBV20-1 CSASSGAGNGYTF TGCAGTGCGAGTAGTGGGGCAGGGAATGGCTACACCTTC
TRBJ2-2 . . TRBV14 CASSQELGNTGELFF TGTGCCAGCAGCCAAGAGCTAGGGAACACCGGGGAGCTGTTTTTT
TRBJ1-6 . TRBD1 TRBV11-2 CASSFGTGGYSPLHF TGTGCCAGCAGCTTTGGGACAGGGGGCTATTCACCCCTCCACTTT
TRBJ2-7 . TRBD2 TRBV15 CATSRGTSGALREQYF TGTGCCACCAGCAGAGGGACTAGCGGGGCACTAAGGGAGCAGTACTTC
TRBJ2-5 . . TRBV2 CASRGGRGHQETQYF TGTGCCAGCCGGGGTGGGCGGGGGCACCAAGAGACCCAGTACTTC
TRBJ2-7 few TRBD1 TRBV29-1 CSVRDRGQNEQYF TGCAGCGTTAGGGACAGGGGGCAAAACGAGCAGTACTTC
TRBJ1-1 . . TRBV12-3/TRBV12-4 CASSFLQGEAFF TGTGCCAGCAGTTTTTTACAGGGTGAGGCTTTCTTT
TRBJ2-3 . TRBD2 TRBV18 CASSPQGLAMALTQYF TGTGCCAGCTCACCACAAGGACTAGCGATGGCCCTTACGCAGTATTTT
TRBJ2-1 . TRBD2 TRBV5-4 CASSLRSGRAINEQFF TGTGCCAGCAGCTTGAGGAGCGGGAGGGCTATCAATGAGCAGTTCTTC
TRBJ2-7 . TRBD2 TRBV11-2 CASSLASGRRTEQYF TGTGCCAGCAGCTTAGCGAGCGGGAGAAGGACCGAGCAGTACTTC
TRBJ2-7 . TRBD1 TRBV6-5 CASRWDSQYF TGTGCCAGCAGGTGGGACAGTCAGTACTTC
TRBJ2-1 . TRBD1 TRBV10-3 CAIQDRGHNEQFF TGTGCCATCCAGGACAGGGGACACAATGAGCAGTTCTTC
TRBJ1-4 . . TRBV7-2 CASSLDFPGSFNEKLFF TGTGCCAGCAGCTTAGACTTCCCGGGAAGCTTTAATGAAAAACTGTTTTTT